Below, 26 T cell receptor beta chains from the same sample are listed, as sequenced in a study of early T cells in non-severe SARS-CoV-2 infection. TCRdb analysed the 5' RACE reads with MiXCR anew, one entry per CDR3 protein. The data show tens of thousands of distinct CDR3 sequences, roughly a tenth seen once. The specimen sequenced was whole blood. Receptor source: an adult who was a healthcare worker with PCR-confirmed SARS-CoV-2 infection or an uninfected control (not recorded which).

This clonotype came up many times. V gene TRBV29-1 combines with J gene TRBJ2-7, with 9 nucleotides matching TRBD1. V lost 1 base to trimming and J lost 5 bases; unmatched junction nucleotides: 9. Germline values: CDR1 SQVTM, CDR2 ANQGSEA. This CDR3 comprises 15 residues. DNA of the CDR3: TGCAGCGTTGAAGCAGGCGGGACAGGGATTGACGAGCAGTACTTC. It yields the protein CSVEAGGTGIDEQYF.

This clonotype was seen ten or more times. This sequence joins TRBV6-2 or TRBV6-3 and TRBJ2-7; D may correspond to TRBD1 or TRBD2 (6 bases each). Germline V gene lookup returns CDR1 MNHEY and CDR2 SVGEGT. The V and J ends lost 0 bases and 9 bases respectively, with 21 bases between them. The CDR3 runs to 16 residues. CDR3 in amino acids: CASSYSIGGELRGQYF. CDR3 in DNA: TGTGCCAGCAGTTACTCGATCGGGGGCGAACTACGTGGGCAGTACTTC.

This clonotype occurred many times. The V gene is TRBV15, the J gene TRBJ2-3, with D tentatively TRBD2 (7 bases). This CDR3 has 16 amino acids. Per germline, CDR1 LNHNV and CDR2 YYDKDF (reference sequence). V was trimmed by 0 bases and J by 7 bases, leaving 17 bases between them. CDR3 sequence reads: CATSRDLRGGLNTQYF. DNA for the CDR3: TGTGCCACCAGCAGAGACCTGAGGGGGGGCCTTAATACGCAGTATTTT.

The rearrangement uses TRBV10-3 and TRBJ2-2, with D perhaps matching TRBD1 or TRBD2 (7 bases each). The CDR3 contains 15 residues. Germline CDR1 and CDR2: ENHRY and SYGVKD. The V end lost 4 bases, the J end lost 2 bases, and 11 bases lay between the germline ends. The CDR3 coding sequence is TGTGCCATCAGTGCCAGGGGGGGTAACACCGGGGAGCTGTTTTTT. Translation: CAISARGGNTGELFF.

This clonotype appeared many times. CDR3 DNA: TGTGCCACCAGTGATCCTTCCCGGGACCAGTCCTCAGAGACCCAGTACTTC. Translating it yields CATSDPSRDQSSETQYF. The V call is TRBV24-1, the J call TRBJ2-5; D possibly matches TRBD1 or TRBD2 (5 bases each). V was shortened by 3 bases and J by 4 bases, with 20 bases between the two germline ends. CDR3 length: 17 residues. In germline, CDR1 is KGHDR, CDR2 SFDVKD.

CDR3 residues: CASSLDRAAESYTF. As DNA, the CDR3 is TGTGCCAGCAGTTTAGACAGGGCGGCGGAAAGCTACACCTTC. This chain connects TRBV5-6 to TRBJ1-2; 7 nucleotides line up with TRBD1. The CDR3 sequence is 14 residues long. V lost 5 bases and J lost 9; bases outside the gene matches: 13. Germline loops: CDR1 SGHDT, CDR2 YYEEEE. The entire variable domain, with the rest obtained from reference TRBV5-6 and TRBJ1-2, is as follows: DAGVTQSPTHLIKTRGQQVTLRCSPKSGHDTVSWYQQALGQGPQFIFQYYEEEERQRGNFPDRFSGHQFPNYSSELNVNALLLGDSALYLCASSLDRAAESYTFGSGTRLTVV.

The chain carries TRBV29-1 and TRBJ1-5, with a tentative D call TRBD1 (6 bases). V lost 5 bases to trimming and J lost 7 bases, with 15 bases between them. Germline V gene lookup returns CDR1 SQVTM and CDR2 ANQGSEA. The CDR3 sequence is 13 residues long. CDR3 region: CSVSYREGQPQHF. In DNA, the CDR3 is TGCAGCGTTTCGTACAGGGAGGGACAGCCCCAGCATTTT.

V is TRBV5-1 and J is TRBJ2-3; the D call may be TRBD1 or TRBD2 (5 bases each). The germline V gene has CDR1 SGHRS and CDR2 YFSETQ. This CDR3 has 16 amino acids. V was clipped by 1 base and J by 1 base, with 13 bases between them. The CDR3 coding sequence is TGCGCCAGCAGCTTGAAGGGACCCGCCGGCACAGATACGCAGTATTTT. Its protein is CASSLKGPAGTDTQYF.

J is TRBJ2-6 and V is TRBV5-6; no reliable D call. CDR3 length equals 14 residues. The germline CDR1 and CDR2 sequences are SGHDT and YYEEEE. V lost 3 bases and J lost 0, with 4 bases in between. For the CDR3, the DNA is TGTGCCAGCAGCTCCCACTCTGGGGCCAACGTCCTGACTTTC. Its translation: CASSSHSGANVLTF.

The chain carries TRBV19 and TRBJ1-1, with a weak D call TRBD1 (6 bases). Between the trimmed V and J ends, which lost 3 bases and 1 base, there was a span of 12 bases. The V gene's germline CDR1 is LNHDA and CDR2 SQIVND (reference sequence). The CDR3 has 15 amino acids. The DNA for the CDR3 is TGTGCCAGTAGTATTAGGGGGACGTCGAACACTGAAGCTTTCTTT. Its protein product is CASSIRGTSNTEAFF.

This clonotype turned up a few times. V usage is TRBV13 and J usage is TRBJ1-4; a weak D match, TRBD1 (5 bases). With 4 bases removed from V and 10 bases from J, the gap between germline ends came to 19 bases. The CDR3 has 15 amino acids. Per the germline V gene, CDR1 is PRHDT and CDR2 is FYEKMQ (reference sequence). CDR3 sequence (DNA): TGTGCCAGCAGCTACCGACCTGATGGGGGACTAAAACTGTTTTTT. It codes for CASSYRPDGGLKLFF.

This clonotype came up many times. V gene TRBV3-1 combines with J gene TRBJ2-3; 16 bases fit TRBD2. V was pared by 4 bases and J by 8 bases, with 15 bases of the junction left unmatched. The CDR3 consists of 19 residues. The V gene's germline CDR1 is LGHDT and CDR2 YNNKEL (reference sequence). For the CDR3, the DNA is TGTGCCAGCAGCCGCCCCGGGACTAGCGGGGGGGGCCGCATGAGTACGCAGTATTTT. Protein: CASSRPGTSGGGRMSTQYF.

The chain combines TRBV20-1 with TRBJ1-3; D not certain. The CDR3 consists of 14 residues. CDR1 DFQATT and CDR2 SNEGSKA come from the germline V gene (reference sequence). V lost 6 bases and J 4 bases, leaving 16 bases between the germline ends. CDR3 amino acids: CSASRNERGNTIYF. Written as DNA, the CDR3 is TGCAGTGCCAGCCGGAACGAACGGGGAAACACCATATATTTT.

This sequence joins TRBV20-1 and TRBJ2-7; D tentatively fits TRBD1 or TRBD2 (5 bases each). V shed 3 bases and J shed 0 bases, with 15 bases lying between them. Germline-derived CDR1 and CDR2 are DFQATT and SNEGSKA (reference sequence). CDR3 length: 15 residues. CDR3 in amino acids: CSASQPGRSSYEQYF. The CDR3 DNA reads TGCAGTGCTAGCCAGCCGGGACGCAGCTCCTACGAGCAGTACTTC.

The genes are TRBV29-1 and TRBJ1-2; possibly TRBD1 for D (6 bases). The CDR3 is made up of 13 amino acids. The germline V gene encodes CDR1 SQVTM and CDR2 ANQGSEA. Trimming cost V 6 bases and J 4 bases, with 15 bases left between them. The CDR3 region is CSVKFEDSYGYTF. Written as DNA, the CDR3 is TGCAGCGTGAAATTCGAGGACAGCTATGGCTACACCTTC.

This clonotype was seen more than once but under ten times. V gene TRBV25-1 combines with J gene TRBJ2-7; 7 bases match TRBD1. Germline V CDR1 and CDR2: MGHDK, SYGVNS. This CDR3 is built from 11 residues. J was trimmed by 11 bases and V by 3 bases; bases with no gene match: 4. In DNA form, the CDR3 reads TGTGCCAGCAGTGACAGGGACAGAGAGTACTTC. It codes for CASSDRDREYF.

The CDR3 DNA sequence: TGTGCCATCGGGACCGTACCTGGGCAGTACTTC. This gives the protein CAIGTVPGQYF. V usage is TRBV10-3 and J usage is TRBJ2-7, with D perhaps being TRBD1 or TRBD2 (5 bases each). The V and J ends lost 8 bases and 9 bases respectively, with 14 bases between them. Germline loops: CDR1 ENHRY, CDR2 SYGVKD. This CDR3 is 11 amino acids long.

Written as DNA, the CDR3 is TGCGCCAGCAGCCTGGATGGCTCCAACACTGAAGCTTTCTTT. Its translation is CASSLDGSNTEAFF. V and J are TRBV5-1 and TRBJ1-1; D remains unclear. Germline CDR1 and CDR2: SGHRS and YFSETQ. Trimming took off 4 bases at V and 2 bases at J, with 12 bases between the two ends. The CDR3 has 14 amino acids. Complete variable domain (other parts from reference TRBV5-1 and TRBJ1-1): KAGVTQTPRYLIKTRGQQVTLSCSPISGHRSVSWYQQTPGQGLQFLFEYFSETQRNKGNFPGRFSGRQFSNSRSEMNVSTLELGDSALYLCASSLDGSNTEAFFGQGTRLTVV.

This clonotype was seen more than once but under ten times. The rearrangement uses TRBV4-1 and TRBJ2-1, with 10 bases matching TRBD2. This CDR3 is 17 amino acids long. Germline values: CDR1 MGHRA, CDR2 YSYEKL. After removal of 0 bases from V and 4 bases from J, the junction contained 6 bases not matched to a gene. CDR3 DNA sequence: TGCGCCAGCAGCCAAGATAGGGGACTAGCGCAATACAATGAGCAGTTCTTC. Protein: CASSQDRGLAQYNEQFF.

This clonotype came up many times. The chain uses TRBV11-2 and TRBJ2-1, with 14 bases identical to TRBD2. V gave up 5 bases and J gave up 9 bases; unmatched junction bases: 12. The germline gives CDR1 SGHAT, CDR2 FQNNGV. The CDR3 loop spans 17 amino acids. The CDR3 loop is CASSPLMTSGGAGEQFF. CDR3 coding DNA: TGTGCCAGCAGCCCTCTAATGACTAGCGGGGGGGCCGGTGAGCAGTTCTTC. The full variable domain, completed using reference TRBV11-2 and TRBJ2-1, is EAGVAQSPRYKIIEKRQSVAFWCNPISGHATLYWYQQILGQGPKLLIQFQNNGVVDDSQLPKDRFSAERLKGVDSTLKIQPAKLEDSAVYLCASSPLMTSGGAGEQFFGPGTRLTVL.

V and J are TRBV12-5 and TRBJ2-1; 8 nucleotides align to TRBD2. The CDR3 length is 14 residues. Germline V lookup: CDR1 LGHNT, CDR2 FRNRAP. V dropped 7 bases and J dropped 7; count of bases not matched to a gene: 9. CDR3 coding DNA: TGTGCTAGTGAATCCAGCGGGGGTATTAATGAGCAGTTCTTC. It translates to CASESSGGINEQFF. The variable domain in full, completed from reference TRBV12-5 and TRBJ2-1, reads DARVTQTPRHKVTEMGQEVTMRCQPILGHNTVFWYRQTMMQGLELLAYFRNRAPLDDSGMPKDRFSAEMPDATLATLKIQPSEPRDSAVYFCASESSGGINEQFFGPGTRLTVL.

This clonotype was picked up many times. The CDR3 nucleotides read TGCGCCAGCAGCCTCGACCGGGACAGGGGCACTTTCGTTGAAAAACTGTTTTTT. Protein product: CASSLDRDRGTFVEKLFF. The chain carries TRBV4-1 and TRBJ1-4; 10 positions agree with TRBD1. CDR1 MGHRA and CDR2 YSYEKL come from the germline V gene. Trimming took 4 bases from V and 7 from J; bases not matched to a gene: 15. The CDR3 has 18 amino acids.

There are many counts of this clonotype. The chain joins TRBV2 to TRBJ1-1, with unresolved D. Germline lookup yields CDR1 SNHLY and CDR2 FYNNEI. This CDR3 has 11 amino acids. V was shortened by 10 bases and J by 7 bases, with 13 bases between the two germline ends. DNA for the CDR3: TGTGCCACCCGCGGAGGACGTGAAGCTTTCTTT. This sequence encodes CATRGGREAFF.

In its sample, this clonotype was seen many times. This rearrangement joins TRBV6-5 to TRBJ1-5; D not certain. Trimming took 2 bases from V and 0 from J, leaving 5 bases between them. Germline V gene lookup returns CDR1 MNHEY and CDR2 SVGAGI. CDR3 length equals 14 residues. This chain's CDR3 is CASSYEYSNQPQHF. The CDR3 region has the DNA TGTGCCAGCAGTTACGAGTATAGCAATCAGCCCCAGCATTTT.

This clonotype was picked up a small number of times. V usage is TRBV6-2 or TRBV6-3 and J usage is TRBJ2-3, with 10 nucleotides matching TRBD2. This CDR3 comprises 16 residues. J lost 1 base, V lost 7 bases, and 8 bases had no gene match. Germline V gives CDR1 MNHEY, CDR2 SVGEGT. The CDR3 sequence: CASKDGTSARTDTQYF. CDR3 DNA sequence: TGTGCCAGCAAGGATGGGACTAGCGCCCGCACAGATACGCAGTATTTT.

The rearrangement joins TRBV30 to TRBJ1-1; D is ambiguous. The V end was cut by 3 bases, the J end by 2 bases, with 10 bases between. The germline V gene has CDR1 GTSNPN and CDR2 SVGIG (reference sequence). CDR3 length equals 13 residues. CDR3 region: CAWRRAPNTEAFF. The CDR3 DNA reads TGTGCCTGGAGAAGGGCCCCTAACACTGAAGCTTTCTTT. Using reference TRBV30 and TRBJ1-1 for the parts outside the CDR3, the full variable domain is SQTIHQWPATLVQPVGSPLSLECTVEGTSNPNLYWYRQAAGRGLQLLFYSVGIGQISSEVPQNLSASRPQDRQFILSSKKLLLSDSGFYLCAWRRAPNTEAFFGQGTRLTVV.